Described below is a single T cell receptor beta chain sequence and its context. Its antigen is unidentified. A single base separates this from a much larger clone, so it may be a read error. The data derive from a study of T cell repertoires in cytomegalovirus infection. Overall study context: Matching HLA type and CMV infection were both indicated by public TCR beta signatures. Study-wide points: There were HLA-C-restricted CMV-specific TCR beta clonotypes dominating the ex vivo response. Based on cumulative public TCR beta family frequency, carriers of CMV plus the relevant HLA were identified.

The CDR3 spans 14 residues. TCRdb reprocessed the reads via MiXCR and lists one record per CDR3 protein. The sample has about 310,000 distinct CDR3 sequences, about a sixth seen once. The chain couples TRBV12-3 or TRBV12-4 to TRBJ1-2, with D tentatively TRBD1 (5 bases). This clonotype was obtained from a human donor in good health (CMV status not recorded). Some clones in this sample may be carry-over from other donors' samples. The sequenced sample consisted of PBMCs. This CDR3 is CASSLGSRDYGCTF. CDR3 DNA: TGTGCCAGCAGTTTAGGTTCCAGGGACTATGGCTGCACCTTC.